Listed below are T cell receptor beta chains from one sample, sequenced in a study of beta chain features in type 1 diabetes. The protocol was immunoSEQ multiplex PCR, while the TCRdb copy is restricted to in-frame clones and leaves out a portion. The sample records about 450,000 clones, 11% being singletons. What was sequenced was naive CD4+ T cells from blood. All receptors derive from a woman aged 18-35 years in good health. Both conserved end residues are part of each CDR3. D genes are given only for firm matches. Size values are once, few and many counts, or a class for expanded clones, and some rows have none.

cdr3_length: 15; j_call: TRBJ1-1; clone_size: few; v_call: TRBV30; d_call: TRBD1; cdr3_nt: TGTGCCTGGAGTGTGATGGGACAGGGGAGATCTCAGGCTTTCTTT; cdr3_aa: CAWSVMGQGRSQAFF
cdr3_length: 16; j_call: TRBJ2-1; clone_size: .; v_call: TRBV19; d_call: TRBD1; cdr3_nt: TGTGCCAGTCGCCCCGACAGGGGGCCGATCGGCAATGAGCAGTTCTTC; cdr3_aa: CASRPDRGPIGNEQFF
cdr3_length: 16; j_call: TRBJ2-1; clone_size: .; v_call: TRBV15; d_call: TRBD2; cdr3_nt: TGTGCCACCAGCCAAAGGGCGGCGGGAGGCCGCAATGAGCAGTTCTTC; cdr3_aa: CATSQRAAGGRNEQFF
cdr3_length: 14; j_call: TRBJ2-5; clone_size: .; v_call: TRBV18; d_call: .; cdr3_nt: TGTGCCAGCTCACCGAAGGCGTTCCAAGAGACCCAGTACTTC; cdr3_aa: CASSPKAFQETQYF
cdr3_length: 18; j_call: TRBJ1-3; clone_size: few; v_call: TRBV7-9; d_call: .; cdr3_nt: TGTGCCAGCAGCTTAGGGGTCGGAACCGGTTTCTCTGGAAACACCATATATTTT; cdr3_aa: CASSLGVGTGFSGNTIYF
cdr3_length: 14; j_call: TRBJ2-7; clone_size: .; v_call: TRBV19; d_call: TRBD1; cdr3_nt: TGTGCCAGTAGTTTCCGGACAGGTTACTACGAGCAGTACTTC; cdr3_aa: CASSFRTGYYEQYF
cdr3_length: 12; j_call: TRBJ2-7; clone_size: .; v_call: TRBV29-1; d_call: .; cdr3_nt: TGCAGCGTAACGGTAGCCACCTACGAGCAGTACTTC; cdr3_aa: CSVTVATYEQYF
cdr3_length: 11; j_call: TRBJ1-1; clone_size: .; v_call: TRBV20-1; d_call: .; cdr3_nt: TGCAGTGCTAACAGGTGGGACGAAGCTTTCTTT; cdr3_aa: CSANRWDEAFF
cdr3_length: 14; j_call: TRBJ2-7; clone_size: few; v_call: TRBV2; d_call: TRBD1; cdr3_nt: TGTGCCAGCGCCCGGGACAGGGGGTCCTACGAGCAGTACTTC; cdr3_aa: CASARDRGSYEQYF
cdr3_length: 16; j_call: TRBJ2-3; clone_size: .; v_call: TRBV4-3; d_call: TRBD2; cdr3_nt: TGCGCCAGCAGCCAAACTTGGGCGGGAGTGTTAGATACGCAGTATTTT; cdr3_aa: CASSQTWAGVLDTQYF
cdr3_length: 16; j_call: TRBJ2-2; clone_size: few; v_call: TRBV14; d_call: .; cdr3_nt: TGTGCCAGCAGGCAAGCCGGGTCCCCCCTCACCGGGGAGCTGTTTTTT; cdr3_aa: CASRQAGSPLTGELFF
cdr3_length: 13; j_call: TRBJ2-7; clone_size: .; v_call: TRBV9; d_call: .; cdr3_nt: TGTGCCAGCAGCGTAGAATTAAGGTCGTCGCAGTACTTC; cdr3_aa: CASSVELRSSQYF
cdr3_length: 15; j_call: TRBJ2-1; clone_size: few; v_call: TRBV4-2; d_call: .; cdr3_nt: TGTGCCAGCAGATCGACTAGTGGGTCCTACAATGAGCAGTTCTTC; cdr3_aa: CASRSTSGSYNEQFF
cdr3_length: 11; j_call: TRBJ2-7; clone_size: .; v_call: TRBV29-1; d_call: TRBD1; cdr3_nt: TGCAGCGTCAACAGGGGGTCCGAGCAGTACTTC; cdr3_aa: CSVNRGSEQYF
cdr3_length: 15; j_call: TRBJ2-7; clone_size: .; v_call: TRBV27; d_call: TRBD2; cdr3_nt: TGTGCCAGCAGTCCCCTGGGACTAGGGGCCTACGAGCAGTACTTC; cdr3_aa: CASSPLGLGAYEQYF
cdr3_length: 15; j_call: TRBJ2-3; clone_size: few; v_call: TRBV18; d_call: .; cdr3_nt: TGTGCCAGCTCACGAGGCTTGGCGGGCACAGATACGCAGTATTTT; cdr3_aa: CASSRGLAGTDTQYF
cdr3_length: 15; j_call: TRBJ1-5; clone_size: few; v_call: TRBV6-5; d_call: TRBD1; cdr3_nt: TGTGCCAGCAGCCGACAGGGGTTTGGCGATCAGCCCCAGCATTTT; cdr3_aa: CASSRQGFGDQPQHF
cdr3_length: 13; j_call: TRBJ2-1; clone_size: few; v_call: TRBV15; d_call: .; cdr3_nt: TGTGCCACCAGCAGAGATCGAGAGGACCAGCAGTTCTTC; cdr3_aa: CATSRDREDQQFF
cdr3_length: 15; j_call: TRBJ2-3; clone_size: few; v_call: TRBV5-1; d_call: TRBD1; cdr3_nt: TGCGCCAGCAGCCCGAGGGGGCCAAGGAGCGATACGCAGTATTTT; cdr3_aa: CASSPRGPRSDTQYF
cdr3_length: 14; j_call: TRBJ2-7; clone_size: many; v_call: TRBV29-1; d_call: .; cdr3_nt: TGCAGCGCTACGTTACAAGCCCCTACCTACGAGCAGTACTTC; cdr3_aa: CSATLQAPTYEQYF
cdr3_length: 16; j_call: TRBJ2-7; clone_size: few; v_call: TRBV9; d_call: TRBD2; cdr3_nt: TGTGCCAGCAGCCCCCGACCGACTAGCGGGAGTGGCGAGCAGTACTTC; cdr3_aa: CASSPRPTSGSGEQYF
cdr3_length: 16; j_call: TRBJ2-7; clone_size: few; v_call: TRBV5-1; d_call: .; cdr3_nt: TGCGCCAGCAGCTTGGGTATAACTACTTACGACTACGAGCAGTACTTC; cdr3_aa: CASSLGITTYDYEQYF
cdr3_length: 17; j_call: TRBJ2-3; clone_size: .; v_call: TRBV29-1; d_call: TRBD2; cdr3_nt: TGCAGCGTTGAAGACCCCCGACTAGCGGGGGGGTTAGATACGCAGTATTTT; cdr3_aa: CSVEDPRLAGGLDTQYF
cdr3_length: 15; j_call: TRBJ1-2; clone_size: few; v_call: TRBV29-1; d_call: .; cdr3_nt: TGCAGCGTTGAAGATATACAGTTACTTAACTATGGCTACACCTTC; cdr3_aa: CSVEDIQLLNYGYTF
cdr3_length: 13; j_call: TRBJ1-5; clone_size: .; v_call: TRBV7-2; d_call: .; cdr3_nt: TGTGCCAGCAGCTTAGTTTTCAGCCAGCCCCAGCATTTT; cdr3_aa: CASSLVFSQPQHF
cdr3_length: 11; j_call: TRBJ2-1; clone_size: many; v_call: TRBV7-2; d_call: .; cdr3_nt: TGTGCTAGCGGCGGGAACGATGAGCAGTTCTTC; cdr3_aa: CASGGNDEQFF